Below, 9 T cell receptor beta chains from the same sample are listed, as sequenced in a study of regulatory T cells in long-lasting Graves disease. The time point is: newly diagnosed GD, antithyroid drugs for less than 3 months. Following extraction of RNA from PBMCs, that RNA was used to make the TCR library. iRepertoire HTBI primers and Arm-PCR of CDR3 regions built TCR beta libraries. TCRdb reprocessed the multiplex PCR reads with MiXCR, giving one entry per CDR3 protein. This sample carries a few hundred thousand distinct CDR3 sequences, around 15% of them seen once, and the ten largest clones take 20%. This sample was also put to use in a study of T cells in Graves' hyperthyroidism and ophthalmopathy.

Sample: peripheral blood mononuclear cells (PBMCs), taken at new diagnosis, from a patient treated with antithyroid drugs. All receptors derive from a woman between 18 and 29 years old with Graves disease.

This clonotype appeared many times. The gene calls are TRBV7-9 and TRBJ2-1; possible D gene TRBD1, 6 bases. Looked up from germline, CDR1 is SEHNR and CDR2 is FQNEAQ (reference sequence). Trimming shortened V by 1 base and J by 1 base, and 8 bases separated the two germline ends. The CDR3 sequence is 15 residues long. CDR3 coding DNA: TGTGCCAGCAGCTTAGGCACAGGGTCCTACAATGAGCAGTTCTTC. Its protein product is CASSLGTGSYNEQFF.

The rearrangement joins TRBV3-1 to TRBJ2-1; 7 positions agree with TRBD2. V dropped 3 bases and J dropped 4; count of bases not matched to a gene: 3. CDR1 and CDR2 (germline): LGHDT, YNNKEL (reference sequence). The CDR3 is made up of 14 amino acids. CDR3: CASSQRGIYNEQFF. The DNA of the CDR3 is TGTGCCAGCAGCCAGCGGGGGATATACAATGAGCAGTTCTTC.

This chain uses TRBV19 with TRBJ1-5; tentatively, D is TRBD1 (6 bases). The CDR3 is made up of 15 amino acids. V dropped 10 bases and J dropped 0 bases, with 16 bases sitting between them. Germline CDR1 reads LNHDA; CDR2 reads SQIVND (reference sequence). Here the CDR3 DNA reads TGTGCCACCAATACAGGGTTCCTTAGCAATCAGCCCCAGCATTTT. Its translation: CATNTGFLSNQPQHF. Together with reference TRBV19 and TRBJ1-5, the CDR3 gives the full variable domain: DGGITQSPKYLFRKEGQNVTLSCEQNLNHDAMYWYRQDPGQGLRLIYYSQIVNDFQKGDIAEGYSVSREKKESFPLTVTSAQKNPTAFYLCATNTGFLSNQPQHFGDGTRLSIL.

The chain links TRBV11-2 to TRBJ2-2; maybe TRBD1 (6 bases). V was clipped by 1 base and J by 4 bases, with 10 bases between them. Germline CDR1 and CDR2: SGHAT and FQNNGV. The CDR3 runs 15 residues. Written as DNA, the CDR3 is TGTGCCAGCAGCTTAGGGGGGCTACCCACCGGGGAGCTGTTTTTT. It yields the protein CASSLGGLPTGELFF.

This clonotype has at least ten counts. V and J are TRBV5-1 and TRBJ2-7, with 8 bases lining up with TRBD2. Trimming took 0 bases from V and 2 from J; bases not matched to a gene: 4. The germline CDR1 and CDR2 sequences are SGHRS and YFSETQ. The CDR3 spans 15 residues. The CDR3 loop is CASSLATSDPYEQYF. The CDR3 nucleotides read TGCGCCAGCAGCTTGGCGACTAGCGACCCCTACGAGCAGTACTTC.

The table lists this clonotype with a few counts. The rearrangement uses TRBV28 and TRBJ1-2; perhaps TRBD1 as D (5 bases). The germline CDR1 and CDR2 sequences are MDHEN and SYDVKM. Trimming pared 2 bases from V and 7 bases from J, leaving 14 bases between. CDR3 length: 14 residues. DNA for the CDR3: TGTGCCAGCAGTTTACCTGACAGTTTGGGTGGCTACACCTTC. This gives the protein CASSLPDSLGGYTF.

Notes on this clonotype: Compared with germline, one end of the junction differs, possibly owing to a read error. The DNA for the CDR3 is TGTGCCAACAGCTCCCGCCGGACAGGGGGGAATTCTGAAGCTTTCTTT. It yields the protein CANSSRRTGGNSEAFF. The chain joins TRBV7-9 to TRBJ1-1; 10 nucleotides align to TRBD1. CDR1 is SEHNR, CDR2 FQNEAQ, per germline (reference sequence). The CDR3 totals 16 residues.

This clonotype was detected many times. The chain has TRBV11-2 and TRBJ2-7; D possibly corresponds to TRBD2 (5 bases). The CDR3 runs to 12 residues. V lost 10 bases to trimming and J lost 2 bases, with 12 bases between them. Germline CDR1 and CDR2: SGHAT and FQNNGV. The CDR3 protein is CATQGSTYEQYF. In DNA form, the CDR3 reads TGTGCCACTCAAGGGAGTACCTACGAGCAGTACTTC.

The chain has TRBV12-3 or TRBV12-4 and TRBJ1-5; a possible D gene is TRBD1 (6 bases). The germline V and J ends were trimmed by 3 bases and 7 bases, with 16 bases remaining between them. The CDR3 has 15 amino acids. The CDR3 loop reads CASSFLAAGVQPQHF. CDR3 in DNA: TGTGCCAGCAGTTTCTTGGCGGCAGGGGTCCAGCCCCAGCATTTT.